The 9 T cell receptor beta chains below come from one sample, sequenced in a study of Ad26.COV2.S vaccination and SARS-CoV-2 variants. Noted treatment: roughly 18 received Ad26.COV2.S at low or high dose, single or two shots; 5 received placebo; per-sample allocation not given. All samples were drawn on day 63, counting from the first vaccine or placebo injection. Sequenced by immunoSEQ multiplex PCR; TCRdb stores in-frame clones only, minus some. The sample includes about 390,000 clones, around 85% of them seen just once. This specimen was peripheral blood, taken in a trial of Ad26.COV2.S vaccine versus placebo. The receptor source for this set is a person between 18 and 65 years old who received the Ad26.COV2.S COVID-19 vaccine or a placebo.

This chain uses TRBV18 with TRBJ1-2; possible D gene TRBD1, 5 bases. CDR3 length equals 14 residues. V gave up 4 bases and J gave up 8 bases, with 17 bases separating them. The germline V gene has CDR1 KGHSH and CDR2 LQKENI. In DNA, the CDR3 is TGTGCCAGCTCACGCGGGACTCCTACGGAGGGCTACACCTTC. Translation: CASSRGTPTEGYTF.

The chain recombines TRBV5-6 with TRBJ1-2, with TRBD1 matching over 10 bases. Germline V gene sequence: CDR1 SGHDT, CDR2 YYEEEE. Trimming removed 4 bases from V and 4 bases from J; junction bases left unmatched: 7. This CDR3 is built from 15 residues. The CDR3 region has the DNA TGTGCCAGCAGCCCCAGACAGGGGGCTGGCTATGGCTACACCTTC. Its protein product is CASSPRQGAGYGYTF.

The chain uses TRBV27 and TRBJ1-1, with TRBD1 identical over 10 bases. Looked up from germline, CDR1 is MNHEY and CDR2 is SMNVEV (reference sequence). The CDR3 length is 16 residues. Trimming took 3 bases from V and 3 from J; bases not matched to a gene: 7. CDR3 sequence: CASSLSGQGPYTEAFF. In nucleotides, the CDR3 is TGTGCCAGCAGTTTGTCGGGACAGGGGCCGTACACTGAAGCTTTCTTT.

This chain links TRBV29-1 with TRBJ2-3, with 8 nucleotides matching TRBD2. The CDR3 is 13 residues long. With V trimmed by 6 bases and J by 5 bases, 7 bases remained unmatched. Germline V gene lookup returns CDR1 SQVTM and CDR2 ANQGSEA. CDR3 nucleotide sequence: TGCAGCGTCGGGGGGGGACCTCAAGATACGCAGTATTTT. Translated: CSVGGGPQDTQYF.

The CDR3 region has the DNA TGCGCCAGCAGTGAGTCGGCAGGGAGCACAGATACGCAGTATTTT. Residues: CASSESAGSTDTQYF. This sequence joins TRBV10-1 and TRBJ2-3; D might be TRBD1 (5 bases). V was clipped by 0 bases and J by 0 bases, with 7 bases between them. CDR3 length equals 15 residues. Germline assignment: CDR1 WNHNN and CDR2 SYGVQD (reference sequence).

This clone has only one observation. The chain carries TRBV7-9 and TRBJ2-6; weak D call: TRBD1 (5 bases). Trimming took 2 bases from V and 2 from J, leaving 19 bases between them. The CDR3 sequence is 19 residues long. Germline CDR1 reads SEHNR; CDR2 reads FQNEAQ (reference sequence). The CDR3 nucleotides are TGTGCCAGCAGCTTACGGTTGGGGCAGGGAATGACTGGGGCCAACGTCCTGACTTTC. This gives the protein CASSLRLGQGMTGANVLTF.

V is TRBV27 and J is TRBJ2-7; 7 bases match TRBD1. J was trimmed by 3 bases and V by 6 bases; bases with no gene match: 8. In germline, CDR1 is MNHEY, CDR2 SMNVEV (reference sequence). This CDR3 region has 14 residues. For the CDR3, the DNA is TGTGCCAGCAGCATGGGACAGACGCTCTACGAGCAGTACTTC. This encodes CASSMGQTLYEQYF.

This clone was found a few times. CDR3 sequence reads: CASSELRGNTIYF. The CDR3 DNA reads TGTGCCAGCAGTGAATTGAGAGGAAACACCATATATTTT. This chain joins TRBV6-1 and TRBJ1-3; the D is unclear. The CDR3 runs to 13 residues. Germline V lookup: CDR1 MNHNS, CDR2 SASEGT. V was trimmed by 2 bases and J by 4 bases, leaving 6 bases between them.

V and J are TRBV3-1 (or the pseudogene TRBV3-2) and TRBJ1-4; 9 bases match TRBD1. The CDR3 is made up of 16 amino acids. Trimming cost V 3 bases and J 11 bases; bases outside gene matches: 13. In germline, CDR1 is LGHDT, CDR2 YNNKEL (reference sequence). This chain's CDR3 is CASSQLVQGASGKLFF. The CDR3, as DNA: TGTGCCAGCAGCCAGCTCGTACAGGGGGCTTCAGGGAAACTGTTTTTT.